The 22 T cell receptor beta chains below all came from one sample that was sequenced in a study of shared clonotypes between healthy human individuals (TCRdb year 2020). The method was the immunoSEQ multiplex PCR assay. Imported from immuneACCESS, the table was reduced by TCRdb to in-frame sequences with V and J called. These copies leave out some clones; in studies compared against another copy, an unresolved V gene accounts for under half, and the cause of the remainder is not known. The sample table shows about 2.4 million clones, and more than 85% are seen once. The ten largest clonotypes hold approximately 0.36% of the sample. The sample taken for sequencing was naive CD4+ T cells from PBMCs. The sample's cell subset or site, from its label and the paper: CD45RA+ positively selected. The receptor source for this set is a man aged 18 to 29 in good health. Some clones in this sample may be carry-over from other donors' samples.

V gene TRBV28 combines with J gene TRBJ1-2, with a possible D match to TRBD1 (6 bases). The CDR3 covers 14 residues. Trimming shortened V by 3 bases and J by 5 bases, and 13 bases separated the two germline ends. The germline gives CDR1 MDHEN, CDR2 SYDVKM. The CDR3 is CASSFWTEFYGYTF. CDR3 nucleotide sequence: TGTGCCAGCAGTTTCTGGACAGAATTTTATGGCTACACCTTC.

The chain combines TRBV11-2 with TRBJ2-7; the match to TRBD2 covers 11 bases. The J segment lost 0 bases and the V segment lost 0 bases, leaving 4 bases of the junction unmatched. Germline V lookup: CDR1 SGHAT, CDR2 FQNNGV. The CDR3 consists of 17 residues. This chain's CDR3 is CASSLDRGTSGSYEQYF. In DNA form, the CDR3 reads TGTGCCAGCAGCTTAGATAGGGGGACTAGCGGCTCCTACGAGCAGTACTTC.

The chain employs TRBV5-1 and TRBJ1-2, with a tentative D call TRBD1 (5 bases). V was cut by 6 bases and J by 4 bases, with 13 bases left in between. In germline, CDR1 is SGHRS, CDR2 YFSETQ. The CDR3 is made up of 13 amino acids. The CDR3 region has the DNA TGCGCCAGCACCCCGGGGGAAACCTATGGCTACACCTTC. It is translated as CASTPGETYGYTF. The variable domain in full, with the rest retrieved from reference TRBV5-1 and TRBJ1-2, is KAGVTQTPRYLIKTRGQQVTLSCSPISGHRSVSWYQQTPGQGLQFLFEYFSETQRNKGNFPGRFSGRQFSNSRSEMNVSTLELGDSALYLCASTPGETYGYTFGSGTRLTVV.

This clone was seen a handful of times. The chain uses TRBV18 and TRBJ1-1; no reliable D call. Per the germline V gene, CDR1 is KGHSH and CDR2 is LQKENI. The V end was cut by 1 base, the J end by 2 bases, with 5 bases between. This CDR3 region has 13 residues. The CDR3 sequence is CASSPLDNTEAFF. The CDR3 DNA follows: TGTGCCAGCTCACCACTGGATAACACTGAAGCTTTCTTT.

The count of this clone is one. The gene calls are TRBV5-1 and TRBJ2-6; D ambiguous. Germline assignment: CDR1 SGHRS and CDR2 YFSETQ. There are 17 residues in the CDR3. The V and J ends lost 0 bases and 0 bases respectively, with 10 bases between them. CDR3 coding DNA: TGCGCCAGCAGCTTGGGACACGGAAACTCTGGGGCCAACGTCCTGACTTTC. Its protein product is CASSLGHGNSGANVLTF.

In this sample, this clone turned up once. V gene TRBV4-1 combines with J gene TRBJ1-2; D unresolved. The CDR3 is made up of 16 amino acids. The germline V gene encodes CDR1 MGHRA and CDR2 YSYEKL. Trimming shortened V by 0 bases and J by 5 bases, and 16 bases separated the two germline ends. CDR3 sequence: CASSQESFGIPYGYTF. The DNA for the CDR3 is TGCGCCAGCAGCCAAGAGTCCTTTGGGATTCCTTATGGCTACACCTTC.

A remark on this clone: At the DNA level, this CDR3 is encoded by other sequences in the same sample as well. The chain is built from TRBV5-1 and TRBJ2-5; 15 bases are a match to TRBD2. CDR1 is SGHRS, CDR2 YFSETQ, per germline. The CDR3 runs to 16 residues. V was clipped by 4 bases and J by 2 bases; unmatched bases: 3. CDR3 residues: CASSPGLAGGQETQYF. The CDR3 nucleotides read TGCGCCAGCAGCCCTGGACTAGCGGGAGGGCAAGAGACCCAGTACTTC.

V gene TRBV6-5 combines with J gene TRBJ1-2, with 8 bases aligning to TRBD1. Germline V gene data show CDR1 as MNHEY and CDR2 as SVGAGI. This CDR3 contains 14 residues. Germline trimming cut 5 bases from V and 4 bases from J; bases unmatched to any gene: 6. DNA for the CDR3: TGTGCCAGCAGTATCACCGGGACAGGCTATGGCTACACCTTC. The encoded protein is CASSITGTGYGYTF.

As concerns this clone: Other DNA sequences of this sample code for an identical CDR3. The CDR3 loop reads CASSLWGSGANVLTF. CDR3 in DNA: TGTGCCAGCAGTTTATGGGGTTCTGGGGCCAACGTCCTGACTTTC. The chain employs TRBV27 and TRBJ2-6, with D unresolved. Germline CDR1 is MNHEY and CDR2 is SMNVEV (reference sequence). V dropped 1 base and J dropped 1 base, with 5 bases sitting between them. The CDR3 has 15 amino acids.

The chain combines TRBV4-1 with TRBJ1-6; D is undetermined. Trimming shortened V by 2 bases and J by 7 bases, and 18 bases separated the two germline ends. CDR1 is MGHRA, CDR2 YSYEKL, per germline. CDR3 length: 17 amino acids. The CDR3: CASSQFPLAEGNSPLHF. The CDR3 region has the DNA TGCGCCAGCAGCCAATTCCCCCTGGCGGAAGGGAATTCACCCCTCCACTTT.

V gene TRBV5-5 combines with J gene TRBJ2-2, with D hard to call. The CDR3 contains 16 residues. Per germline, CDR1 SGHKS and CDR2 YYEKEE (reference sequence). V was cut by 2 bases and J by 6 bases, with 17 bases left in between. Written as DNA, the CDR3 is TGTGCCAGCAGCTTCTACCGAACCAACCCCCCCGGGGAGCTGTTTTTT. Residues: CASSFYRTNPPGELFF.

This chain links TRBV5-4 with TRBJ2-1, with 13 bases matching TRBD2. The CDR3 is 17 amino acids. In germline, CDR1 is SGHNT, CDR2 YYREEE (reference sequence). With V trimmed by 4 bases and J by 1 base, 5 bases remained unmatched. The DNA of the CDR3 is TGTGCCAGCAGCCCCGGGACTAGCGGGACTTCCTACAATGAGCAGTTCTTC. This gives the protein CASSPGTSGTSYNEQFF. The full variable domain, with the rest looked up from reference TRBV5-4 and TRBJ2-1, is ETGVTQSPTHLIKTRGQQVTLRCSSQSGHNTVSWYQQALGQGPQFIFQYYREEENGRGNFPPRFSGLQFPNYSSELNVNALELDDSALYLCASSPGTSGTSYNEQFFGPGTRLTVL.

On this clone itself: Other DNA sequences of this sample code for an identical CDR3. The rearrangement joins TRBV5-4 to TRBJ1-2, with D perhaps matching TRBD1 (5 bases). The CDR3 runs to 15 residues. V shed 0 bases and J shed 7 bases, with 16 bases lying between them. Per the germline V gene, CDR1 is SGHNT and CDR2 is YYREEE (reference sequence). The CDR3 loop reads CASSLEIWGRGGYTF. CDR3 DNA: TGTGCCAGCAGCTTGGAAATCTGGGGCCGGGGTGGCTACACCTTC.

The genes are TRBV4-1 and TRBJ1-4; D gene ambiguous. CDR3 size: 16 residues. Germline V gives CDR1 MGHRA, CDR2 YSYEKL. Trimming stripped 0 bases from V and 0 bases from J, with 8 bases between. CDR3 DNA: TGCGCCAGCAGCCAAGACGGGCAGACAACTAATGAAAAACTGTTTTTT. This codes for CASSQDGQTTNEKLFF.

The V call is TRBV5-1, the J call TRBJ2-7; 10 nucleotides match TRBD2. V lost 4 bases to trimming and J lost 4 bases; unmatched junction nucleotides: 8. Germline V gene data show CDR1 as SGHRS and CDR2 as YFSETQ. The CDR3 covers 15 residues. The CDR3 loop is CASSVLAGSQYEQYF. DNA of the CDR3: TGCGCCAGCAGCGTACTAGCGGGAAGTCAATACGAGCAGTACTTC.

Note on this clone: Distinct nucleotide sequences in the sample also encode this CDR3. The chain is built from TRBV5-5 and TRBJ2-6; D gene unclear. Trimming left V 2 bases short and J 0 bases short, with 3 bases between. Germline lookup yields CDR1 SGHKS and CDR2 YYEKEE (reference sequence). This CDR3 has 14 residues. The DNA of the CDR3 is TGTGCCAGCAGCTTTAGCTCTGGGGCCAACGTCCTGACTTTC. Encoded protein: CASSFSSGANVLTF.

The V gene is TRBV28, the J gene TRBJ1-4; weak D call: TRBD1 (5 bases). The germline V gene encodes CDR1 MDHEN and CDR2 SYDVKM. This CDR3 comprises 15 residues. V lost 3 bases, J lost 7 bases, and 15 bases lay in between. This CDR3 is CASSFSPDRSEKLFF. The CDR3 DNA reads as TGTGCCAGCAGTTTTAGCCCAGACAGAAGTGAAAAACTGTTTTTT.

V gene TRBV6-1 combines with J gene TRBJ1-2; the D is unclear. The CDR3 runs to 16 residues. The V gene lost 3 bases and the J gene lost 0 bases, with 14 bases spanning the gap. Germline lookup yields CDR1 MNHNS and CDR2 SASEGT. The CDR3, as DNA: TGTGCCAGCAGTGATCCCAGGCAGGATTCTAACTATGGCTACACCTTC. Translation: CASSDPRQDSNYGYTF.

This clone has only a few counts. J is TRBJ2-7 and V is TRBV28; D gene uncertain. V was shortened by 3 bases and J by 6 bases, with 12 bases between the two germline ends. The CDR3 is made up of 13 amino acids. Germline V gives CDR1 MDHEN, CDR2 SYDVKM. CDR3 in DNA: TGTGCCAGCAGTTTCCCCCTCACTGGCGAGCAGTACTTC. Translated: CASSFPLTGEQYF.

J is TRBJ1-1 and V is TRBV2; 7 nucleotides align to TRBD1. The CDR3 is 13 amino acids. V lost 7 bases and J lost 3; bases outside the gene matches: 5. CDR1 and CDR2 from the germline V gene are SNHLY and FYNNEI. The DNA of the CDR3 is TGTGCCAGCAAACAGGGGCGTGACACTGAAGCTTTCTTT. Its translation: CASKQGRDTEAFF.

This sequence joins TRBV28 and TRBJ1-2; TRBD1 matches at 8 bases. J gave up 1 base and V 6 bases, and 10 bases lay outside the gene matches. This CDR3 spans 16 amino acids. In germline, CDR1 is MDHEN, CDR2 SYDVKM. Written as DNA, the CDR3 is TGTGCCAGCAGCCTATTTGGGGACAGGAGTAACTATGGCTACACCTTC. Amino acid sequence: CASSLFGDRSNYGYTF.

The chain links TRBV11-2 to TRBJ2-5, with D perhaps matching TRBD1 or TRBD2 (5 bases each). The CDR3 totals 16 residues. CDR1 and CDR2 from the germline V gene are SGHAT and FQNNGV. Trimming removed 6 bases from V and 9 bases from J, with 26 bases in between. The CDR3 region is CASSHTGTARLLAQYF. Written as DNA, the CDR3 is TGTGCCAGCAGTCACACCGGGACGGCTCGGCTCTTGGCCCAGTACTTC.